This T cell receptor (beta chain) derives from a study of T cell responses to AZD1222 COVID-19 vaccine. Study overall: Combined were second doses at about 4 or about 12 weeks.

Germline values: CDR1 LGHNA, CDR2 YSLEER. Trimming removed 1 base from V and 5 bases from J; junction bases left unmatched: 8. The CDR3 runs 15 residues. Whole-study findings and limits: Just a handful of AZD1222 recipients tested seropositive at baseline. Spike-specific TCR breadth and depth were elevated following two AZD1222 doses. Donor demographics were predominantly white British with a female majority; clonal diversity may be underestimated.

Remarks on this clone: Its antigen remains unidentified.

TCRdb keeps only in-frame clones here, not all; method: immunoSEQ multiplex PCR. The repertoire holds approximately 150,000 clones, about nine tenths seen once, with 1.5% to 2% in the top ten. The gene calls are TRBV4-3 and TRBJ2-7, with 7 bases matching TRBD2. This TCR derives from an adult in good health. Sample: peripheral blood, taken on day 0 of AZD1222 vaccination. CDR3 sequence (DNA): TGCGCCAGCAGCCAAGCGCGGGGGTACATCCACGAGCAGTACTTC. It translates to CASSQARGYIHEQYF.